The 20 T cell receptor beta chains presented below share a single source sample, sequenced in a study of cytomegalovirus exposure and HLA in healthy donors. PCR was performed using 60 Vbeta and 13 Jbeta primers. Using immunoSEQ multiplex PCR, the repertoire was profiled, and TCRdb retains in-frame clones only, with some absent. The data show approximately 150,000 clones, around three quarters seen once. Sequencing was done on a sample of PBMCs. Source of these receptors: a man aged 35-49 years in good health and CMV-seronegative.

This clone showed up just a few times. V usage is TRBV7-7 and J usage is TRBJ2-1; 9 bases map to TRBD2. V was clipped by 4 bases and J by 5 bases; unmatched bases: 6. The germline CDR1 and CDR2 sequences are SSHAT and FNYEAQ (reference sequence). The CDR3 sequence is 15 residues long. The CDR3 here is CASSSGTSLHNEQFF. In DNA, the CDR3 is TGTGCCAGCAGCTCCGGGACTAGCCTCCACAATGAGCAGTTCTTC.

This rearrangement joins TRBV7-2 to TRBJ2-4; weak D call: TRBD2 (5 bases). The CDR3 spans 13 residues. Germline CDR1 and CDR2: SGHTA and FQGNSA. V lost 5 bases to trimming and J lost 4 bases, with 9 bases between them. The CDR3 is CASSPGLKNIQYF. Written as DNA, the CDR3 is TGTGCCAGCAGCCCAGGACTGAAAAACATTCAGTACTTC.

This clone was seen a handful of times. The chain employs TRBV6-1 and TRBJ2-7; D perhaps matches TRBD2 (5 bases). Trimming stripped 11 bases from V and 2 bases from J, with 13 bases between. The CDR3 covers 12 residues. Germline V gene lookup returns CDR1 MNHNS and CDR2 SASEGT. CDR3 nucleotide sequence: TGTGCCGCCGAAGAGGGTCCCTACGAGCAGTACTTC. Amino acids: CAAEEGPYEQYF.

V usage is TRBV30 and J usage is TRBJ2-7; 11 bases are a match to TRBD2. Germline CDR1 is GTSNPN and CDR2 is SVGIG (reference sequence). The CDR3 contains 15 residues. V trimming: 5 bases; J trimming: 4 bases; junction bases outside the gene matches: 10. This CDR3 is CAWGGTGTSGYEQYF. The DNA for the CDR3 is TGTGCCTGGGGGGGTACCGGGACTAGCGGATACGAGCAGTACTTC. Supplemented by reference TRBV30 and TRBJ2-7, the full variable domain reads SQTIHQWPATLVQPVGSPLSLECTVEGTSNPNLYWYRQAAGRGLQLLFYSVGIGQISSEVPQNLSASRPQDRQFILSSKKLLLSDSGFYLCAWGGTGTSGYEQYFGPGTRLTVT.

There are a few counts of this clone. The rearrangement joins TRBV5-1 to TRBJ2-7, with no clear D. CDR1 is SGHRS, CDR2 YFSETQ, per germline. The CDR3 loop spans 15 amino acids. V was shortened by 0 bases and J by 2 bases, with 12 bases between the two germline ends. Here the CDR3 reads CASSLALSDPYEQYF. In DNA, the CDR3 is TGCGCCAGCAGCTTGGCACTGAGCGACCCCTACGAGCAGTACTTC. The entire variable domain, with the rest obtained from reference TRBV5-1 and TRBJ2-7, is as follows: KAGVTQTPRYLIKTRGQQVTLSCSPISGHRSVSWYQQTPGQGLQFLFEYFSETQRNKGNFPGRFSGRQFSNSRSEMNVSTLELGDSALYLCASSLALSDPYEQYFGPGTRLTVT.

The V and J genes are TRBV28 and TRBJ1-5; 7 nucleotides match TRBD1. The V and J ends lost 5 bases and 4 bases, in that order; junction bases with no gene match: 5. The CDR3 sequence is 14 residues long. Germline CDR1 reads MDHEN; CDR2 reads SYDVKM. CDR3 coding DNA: TGTGCCAGCAGTGCCAACAGGGGAAATCAGCCCCAGCATTTT. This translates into CASSANRGNQPQHF.

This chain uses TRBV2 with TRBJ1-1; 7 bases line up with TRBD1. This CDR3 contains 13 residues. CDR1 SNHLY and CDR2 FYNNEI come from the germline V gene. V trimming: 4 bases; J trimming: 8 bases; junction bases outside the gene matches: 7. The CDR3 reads CASSGDSRSEAFF. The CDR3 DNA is TGTGCCAGCAGTGGGGACAGTCGATCAGAAGCTTTCTTT.

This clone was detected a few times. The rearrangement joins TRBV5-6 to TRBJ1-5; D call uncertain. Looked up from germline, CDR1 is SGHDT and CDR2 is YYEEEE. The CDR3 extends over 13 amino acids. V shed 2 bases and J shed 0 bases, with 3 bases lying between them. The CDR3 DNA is TGTGCCAGCAGCTTCGGTAGCAATCAGCCCCAGCATTTT. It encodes CASSFGSNQPQHF.

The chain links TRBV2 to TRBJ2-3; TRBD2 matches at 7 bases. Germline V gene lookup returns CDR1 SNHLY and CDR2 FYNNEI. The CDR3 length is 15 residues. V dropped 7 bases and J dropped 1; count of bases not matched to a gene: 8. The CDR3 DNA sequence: TGTGCCAGCATCAGACTAGCTGTGGGCACAGATACGCAGTATTTT. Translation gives CASIRLAVGTDTQYF.

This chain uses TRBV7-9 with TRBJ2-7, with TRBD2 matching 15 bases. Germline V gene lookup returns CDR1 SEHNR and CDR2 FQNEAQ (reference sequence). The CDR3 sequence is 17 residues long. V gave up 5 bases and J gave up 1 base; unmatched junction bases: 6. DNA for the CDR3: TGTGCCAGCAGCCCGGGGACTAGCGGGAGGCGGTCCTACGAGCAGTACTTC. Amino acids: CASSPGTSGRRSYEQYF.

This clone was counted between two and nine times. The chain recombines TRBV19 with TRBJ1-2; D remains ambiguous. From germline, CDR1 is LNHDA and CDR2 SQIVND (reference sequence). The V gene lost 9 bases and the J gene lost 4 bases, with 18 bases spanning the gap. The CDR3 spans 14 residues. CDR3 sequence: CASPGLLKCYGYTF. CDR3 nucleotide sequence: TGTGCCAGCCCAGGACTGCTAAAATGCTATGGCTACACCTTC.

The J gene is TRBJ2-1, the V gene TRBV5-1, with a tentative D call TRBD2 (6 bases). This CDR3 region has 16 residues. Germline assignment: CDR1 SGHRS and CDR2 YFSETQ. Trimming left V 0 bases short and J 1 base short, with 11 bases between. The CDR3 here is CASSLVRGTSYNEQFF. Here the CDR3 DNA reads TGCGCCAGCAGCTTGGTACGGGGGACGTCCTACAATGAGCAGTTCTTC.

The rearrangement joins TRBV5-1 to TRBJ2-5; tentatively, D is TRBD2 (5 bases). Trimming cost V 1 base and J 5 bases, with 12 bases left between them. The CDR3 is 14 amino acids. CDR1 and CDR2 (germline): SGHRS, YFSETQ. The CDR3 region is CASSLTGSEETQYF. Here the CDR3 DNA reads TGCGCCAGCAGCTTGACGGGATCGGAGGAGACCCAGTACTTC.

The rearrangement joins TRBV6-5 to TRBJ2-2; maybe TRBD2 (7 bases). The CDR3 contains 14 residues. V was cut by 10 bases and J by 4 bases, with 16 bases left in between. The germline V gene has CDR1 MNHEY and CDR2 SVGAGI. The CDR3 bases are TGTGCCACCCGACGGGGGGCTGGCACCGGGGAGCTGTTTTTT. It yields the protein CATRRGAGTGELFF.

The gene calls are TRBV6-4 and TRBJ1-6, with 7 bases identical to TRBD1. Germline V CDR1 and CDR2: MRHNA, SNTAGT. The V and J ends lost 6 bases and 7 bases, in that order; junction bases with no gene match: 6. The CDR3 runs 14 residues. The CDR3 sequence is CASRPGQSNSPLHF. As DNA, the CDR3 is TGTGCCAGCAGACCGGGACAGAGCAATTCACCCCTCCACTTT.

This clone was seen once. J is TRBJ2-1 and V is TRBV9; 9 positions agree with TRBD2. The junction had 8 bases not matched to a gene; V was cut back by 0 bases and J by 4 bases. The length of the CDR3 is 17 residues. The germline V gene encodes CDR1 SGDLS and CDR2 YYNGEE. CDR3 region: CASSVGFGGGAYNEQFF. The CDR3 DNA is TGTGCCAGCAGCGTAGGGTTCGGCGGGGGGGCATACAATGAGCAGTTCTTC. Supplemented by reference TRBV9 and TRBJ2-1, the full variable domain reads DSGVTQTPKHLITATGQRVTLRCSPRSGDLSVYWYQQSLDQGLQFLIQYYNGEERAKGNILERFSAQQFPDLHSELNLSSLELGDSALYFCASSVGFGGGAYNEQFFGPGTRLTVL.

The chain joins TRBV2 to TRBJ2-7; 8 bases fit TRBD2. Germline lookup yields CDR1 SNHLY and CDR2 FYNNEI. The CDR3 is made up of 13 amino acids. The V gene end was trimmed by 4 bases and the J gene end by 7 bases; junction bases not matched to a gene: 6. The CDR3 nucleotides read TGTGCCAGCAGTGTGAGCGGGAGTGGGGAGCAGTACTTC. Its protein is CASSVSGSGEQYF.

The CDR3, as DNA: TGTGCCAGCAGTGACTCGTTCGGGGGGTTCAATGAGCAGTTCTTC. Translated: CASSDSFGGFNEQFF. The chain has TRBV6-4 and TRBJ2-1; 7 bases match TRBD2. Germline CDR1 MRHNA, CDR2 SNTAGT. CDR3 length: 15 amino acids. The ends lost 0 bases at V and 6 bases at J; junction bases unmatched: 5.

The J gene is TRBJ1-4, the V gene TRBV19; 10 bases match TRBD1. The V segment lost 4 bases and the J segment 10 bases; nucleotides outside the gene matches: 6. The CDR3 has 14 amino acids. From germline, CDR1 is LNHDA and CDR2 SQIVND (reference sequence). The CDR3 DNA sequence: TGTGCCAGTAGTAACCGGGACAGGGGACGAAAACTGTTTTTT. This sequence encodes CASSNRDRGRKLFF. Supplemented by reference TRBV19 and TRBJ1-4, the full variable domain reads DGGITQSPKYLFRKEGQNVTLSCEQNLNHDAMYWYRQDPGQGLRLIYYSQIVNDFQKGDIAEGYSVSREKKESFPLTVTSAQKNPTAFYLCASSNRDRGRKLFFGSGTQLSVL.

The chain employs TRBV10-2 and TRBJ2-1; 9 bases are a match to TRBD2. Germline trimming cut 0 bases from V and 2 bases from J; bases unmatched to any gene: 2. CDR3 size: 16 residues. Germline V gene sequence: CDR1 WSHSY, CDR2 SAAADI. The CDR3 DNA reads TGCGCCAGCAGTGAGTCGATAGCGGGAGCCTACAATGAGCAGTTCTTC. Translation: CASSESIAGAYNEQFF.